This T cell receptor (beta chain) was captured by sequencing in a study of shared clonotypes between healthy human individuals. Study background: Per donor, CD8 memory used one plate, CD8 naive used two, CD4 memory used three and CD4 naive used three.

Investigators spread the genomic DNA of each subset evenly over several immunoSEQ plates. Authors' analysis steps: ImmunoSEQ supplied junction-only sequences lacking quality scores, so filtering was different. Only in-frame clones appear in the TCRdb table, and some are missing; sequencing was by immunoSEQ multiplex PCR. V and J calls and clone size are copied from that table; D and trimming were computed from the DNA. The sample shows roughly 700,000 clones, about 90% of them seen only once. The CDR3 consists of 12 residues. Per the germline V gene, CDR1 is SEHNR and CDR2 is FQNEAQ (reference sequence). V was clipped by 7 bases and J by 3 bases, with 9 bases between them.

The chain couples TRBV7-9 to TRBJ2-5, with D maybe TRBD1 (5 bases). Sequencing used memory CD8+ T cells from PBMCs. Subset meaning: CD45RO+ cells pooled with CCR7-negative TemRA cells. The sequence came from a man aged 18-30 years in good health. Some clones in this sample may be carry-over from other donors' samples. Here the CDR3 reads CASNLREETQYF. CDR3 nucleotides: TGTGCCAGCAACCTCAGGGAAGAGACCCAGTACTTC.